The 6 T cell receptor beta chains in this list originate from one sample, sequenced in a study of blood T cell repertoires in COVID-19. The method was immunoSEQ multiplex PCR; TCRdb's version includes in-frame clones alone and lacks a portion of them. The table shows 100,000 to 120,000 clones, with more than 80% occurring only once. Sequencing was performed on peripheral blood. The source is a woman aged 55-70 years with COVID-19, enrolled during active disease.

The rearrangement uses TRBV19 and TRBJ1-1; no definite D call. Trimming removed 5 bases at V and 1 base at J, with 14 bases between. Germline CDR1 reads LNHDA; CDR2 reads SQIVND (reference sequence). The CDR3 spans 15 residues. In nucleotides, the CDR3 is TGTGCCAGTAGTCGACGCGGGTTCCCGAACACTGAAGCTTTCTTT. This translates into CASSRRGFPNTEAFF.

In its sample, this clone was seen a few times. The genes are TRBV13 and TRBJ2-1; maybe TRBD1 (5 bases). The germline CDR1 and CDR2 sequences are PRHDT and FYEKMQ (reference sequence). V was pared by 5 bases and J by 4 bases, with 9 bases between. The CDR3 loop spans 13 amino acids. The CDR3 DNA sequence: TGTGCCAGCAGCCCCAGGGCATACAATGAGCAGTTCTTC. Translation: CASSPRAYNEQFF.

This chain uses TRBV19 with TRBJ1-3; D is perhaps TRBD1 (6 bases). From germline, CDR1 is LNHDA and CDR2 SQIVND (reference sequence). With 7 bases removed from V and 2 bases from J, the gap between germline ends came to 12 bases. This CDR3 is 14 amino acids long. This chain's CDR3 is CASTPGGPGNTIYF. CDR3 nucleotide sequence: TGTGCCAGTACCCCCGGGGGGCCTGGAAACACCATATATTTT.

The chain recombines TRBV18 with TRBJ1-1, with 12 bases fitting TRBD1. The junction had 7 bases not matched to a gene; V was cut back by 3 bases and J by 5 bases. Germline V lookup: CDR1 KGHSH, CDR2 LQKENI. There are 16 residues in the CDR3. The CDR3 nucleotides read TGTGCCAGCTCACCGGGGACAGGGGGCGCGAGAACTGAAGCTTTCTTT. This translates into CASSPGTGGARTEAFF.

This chain connects TRBV9 to TRBJ1-1; D possibly corresponds to TRBD1 (6 bases). Germline CDR1 and CDR2: SGDLS and YYNGEE. Deletions cut 3 bases from V and 4 bases from J, with 16 bases between. The CDR3 totals 15 residues. The CDR3 DNA reads TGTGCCAGCAGCGCAAACCCCACAGGGCCCACTGAAGCTTTCTTT. This sequence encodes CASSANPTGPTEAFF.

This chain links TRBV19 with TRBJ1-1, with a weak D call TRBD1 (6 bases). In germline, CDR1 is LNHDA, CDR2 SQIVND (reference sequence). The CDR3 runs to 15 residues. V was clipped by 3 bases and J by 3 bases, with 14 bases between them. CDR3 nucleotides: TGTGCCAGTAGTATTGAGGGCAGGGGAGACACTGAAGCTTTCTTT. Its translation is CASSIEGRGDTEAFF.